This T cell receptor (beta chain) is from a study of regulatory T cells in long-lasting Graves disease (dated by TCRdb to about 2021). In terms of the full investigation: Antithyroid drugs had been taken for less than 3 months by newly diagnosed Graves' disease patients. This study used TCR sequencing and RNA sequencing of peripheral blood to compare persistent Graves' disease patients against newly diagnosed Graves' disease patients. The study took place in China and was registered as a clinical trial. TCR sequencing covered some 13 persistent and 20 or so newly diagnosed Graves' disease patients, around 35 samples in total. The full study reports these points: Persistent patients shared more public clonotypes among themselves (approximately 2,500) than newly diagnosed patients did (over 950). The authors acknowledged the small sample size as a limitation that may reduce accuracy. Lower TCR Shannon entropy and fewer highly expanded clones were observed in persistent Graves' disease patients than in newly diagnosed patients, which suggested clonal expansion. Because the primary lesion, thyroid tissue, could not be accessed, the study looked at peripheral blood alone. Persistent disease showed preferential use of TRBV28, TRBJ1-2 and TRBJ2-5, whereas newly diagnosed disease favored TRBV20-1 and TRBJ2-1. Only the TCR beta chain was sequenced and analyzed.

Library generation was performed with multiplex PCR. The sequencer listed for this sample is Illumina HiSeq 4000. iRepertoire HTBI primers and Arm-PCR amplification of CDR3 regions were used to construct TCR beta libraries. PCR products were gel purified before sequencing. Per the original workflow: Across samples, about 63 TRBV and 13 to 15 TRBJ segments were identified and used for gene usage analysis of CDR3 amino acid clonotypes. COPE and FqMerger were used to merge filtered high-quality paired reads into contigs. BLAST was used to align contigs to IMGT TRBV, TRBD and TRBJ reference genes, with CDR3 defined following IMGT. Any clonotype with a frequency above 0.1% was classified as a highly expanded clone. Shannon entropy was used to measure repertoire diversity, and the Gini coefficient was used to measure V-J evenness. Clonotypes shared by more than one individual were considered public. TCRdb reprocessing: public reads trimmed at Q25 with fastp, clones called with MiXCR, in-frame beta chains kept. CDR3 protein duplicates are merged, each entry listing the most common genes and DNA. TCRdb's processing, not the authors' own work, is the source of the V and J calls. The sample table shows approximately 470,000 distinct CDR3 sequences, and around 16% are seen once. About 12% of the sample rests with the top ten.

Sequences KGHSH (CDR1) and LQKENI (CDR2) are obtained from the germline V gene. At the junction V is shortened by 8 bases and J by 1 base; bases outside the gene matches: 5. The cysteine opens and the phenylalanine closes a CDR3 of 14 amino acids. Just the 42-base CDR3 DNA is kept, in frame starting at base 1. Read against the paper, the sample's time point label means: newly diagnosed GD, antithyroid drugs for less than 3 months. For both TCR sequencing and RNA sequencing, RNA was extracted from PBMCs using TRIzol. Graves' disease was diagnosed according to American Thyroid Association guidelines. Recruitment of patients was carried out at an endocrinology department in Xi'an, China. Each patient gave around 9 milliliters of peripheral blood, collected in an EDTA anticoagulant tube. Ficoll Paque Plus density gradient separation was used to isolate PBMCs, and no further T cell sorting was performed. RNA quality was checked with an Agilent 2100 Bioanalyzer and agarose gel, and concentration with a NanoDrop 2000.

This clonotype was seen repeatedly, ten times or more. Its antigen specificity is not known. One base away there is no much larger clone; base qualities are not given. The same sample was also used in a study of T cells in Graves' hyperthyroidism and ophthalmopathy. The second paper states: A patient counted as having stable Graves' hyperthyroidism if no progression to ophthalmopathy occurred over 18 months of follow-up. Hyperthyroidism patients were newly diagnosed, with disease duration under 2 months, and aged 18 to 65 years. Any patient with an uncontrolled infection, another autoimmune disease, pregnancy or lactation was excluded. Diagnoses relied on clinical symptoms, serum thyroxine and TRAb, thyroid ultrasound and orbital computed tomography. The first round of RT-PCR for the TCR CDR3 was performed with the HTBI primer set and the Qiagen OneStep RT-PCR kit. Blood samples also contained most of the expanded thyroid clonotypes (frequency above 0.001), which suggests that blood repertoires may reflect thyroid immune responses. A model built on a 13 V-J signature distinguished ophthalmopathy from stable hyperthyroidism, reaching around 90% sensitivity and around 82% specificity in cross-validation and 80%/75% in testing. In validation, the model predicted progression to ophthalmopathy a median of about 6 months before onset, with 70% to 71% sensitivity and 72.22% specificity. To identify TCR V-J signatures that set the groups apart, the researchers used a discovery cohort of approximately 98 patients, made up of roughly 45 with Graves' ophthalmopathy and 55 to 65 with stable Graves' hyperthyroidism. Whether ophthalmopathy could be predicted prospectively was tested in an independent validation cohort made up of fewer than 20 hyperthyroidism patients plus 17 patients who later progressed to ophthalmopathy. For training and testing, the 100 or so patients in the discovery cohort were randomly divided in a 7:3 ratio. In addition, the study compared T-cell repertoires in thyroid tissue and in blood from five or six Graves' hyperthyroidism patients. After sampling, hyperthyroidism patients received methimazole starting at 30 mg daily, and ophthalmopathy patients received high-dose intravenous methylprednisolone. Libraries were constructed in a second round of multiplex PCR, after which size selection and purification were performed. The libraries were sequenced on an Illumina HiSeq2000 using paired-end 100 bp reads. Raw data were processed with SOAPnuke, discarding reads with adapters, uncalled bases, mean Phred below 15, or no exact constant-primer or identifier match. High-quality paired reads were merged using COPE v1.2.5, and each unique nucleotide sequence was defined as a clonotype. MiTCR v1.1 was used to align clonotypes to the IMGT TRBV, TRBD and TRBJ reference segments. Only V-J combinations with frequency above 0.0001, covering about 99% of repertoires, were analysed. A TCS score was defined as the ratio between F50 (clonal expansion) and ExV (chaos), using BLOSUM62-based TCRdist between CDR3 peptides within each V-J. Welch's t-statistics and random forest reduced several hundred V-J features to about 13, which were used in a naive Bayes classifier (R e1071). Sample size was not statistically predetermined, and investigators were not blinded to group allocation. According to the paper, TCR Vbeta CDR3 sequencing was carried out on about 140 peripheral blood samples, which came from 40 to 45 ophthalmopathy, about 75 hyperthyroidism and roughly 17 progressor patients.

The sequences come from peripheral blood mononuclear cells (PBMCs), collected at new diagnosis, from a patient treated with antithyroid drugs. The receptor comes from a man aged 40-50 years with Graves disease. Donor details come from another sample of the same person, matched by shared clones. The rearrangement combines TRBV18 with TRBJ2-4; TRBD1 lines up with 7 middle nucleotides. The bases are TGTGCCAGCAGCCCACAGGGGGCCAAAAACATTCAGTACTTC. This yields the protein CASSPQGAKNIQYF.